This T cell receptor beta chain was recovered during a study of blood T cell repertoires in COVID-19. Study background: Samples of COVID-19 (acute and convalescent) were obtained from the United States, Italy and Spain. The cDNA or gDNA used as material had been derived from T cells, B-cell-depleted T cells, or PBMCs.

Original methodology: Amplification of reference gene primers provided the estimated nucleated cell counts. TCRdb's copy holds only in-frame clones and misses some; the assay was immunoSEQ multiplex PCR. That table is the source of V, J and clone size, and D and trimming were worked out from the DNA. The sample carries a few hundred thousand clones, 65% to 90% recorded once. The receptor was derived from a woman aged 40 to 55 who had recovered from COVID-19. Sequenced sample: peripheral blood.

Written as DNA, the CDR3 is TGTGCCAGCAGTTCCCCTAGCGAAGAGACCCAGTACTTC. Translation: CASSSPSEETQYF. This rearrangement joins TRBV6-7 to TRBJ2-5; D might be TRBD2 (6 bases). TRBV6-7 is labeled an ORF, and its function is uncertain. Trimming took 4 bases from V and 3 from J, leaving 9 bases between them. The CDR3 length is 13 residues.